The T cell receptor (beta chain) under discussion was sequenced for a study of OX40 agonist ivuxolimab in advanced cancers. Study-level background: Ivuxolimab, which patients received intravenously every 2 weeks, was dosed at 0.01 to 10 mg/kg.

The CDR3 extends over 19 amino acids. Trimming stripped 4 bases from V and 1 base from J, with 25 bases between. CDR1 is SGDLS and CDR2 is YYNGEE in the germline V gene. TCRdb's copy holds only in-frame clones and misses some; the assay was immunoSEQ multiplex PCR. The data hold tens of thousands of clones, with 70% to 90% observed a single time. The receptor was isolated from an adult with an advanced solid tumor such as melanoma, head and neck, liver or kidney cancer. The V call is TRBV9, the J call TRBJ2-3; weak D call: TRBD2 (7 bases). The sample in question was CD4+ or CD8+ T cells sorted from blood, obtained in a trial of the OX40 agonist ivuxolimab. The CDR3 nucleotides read TGTGCCAGCAGCCCCTACCCTGGGGGGCTAGCGGAGGGCACAGATACGCAGTATTTT. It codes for CASSPYPGGLAEGTDTQYF.